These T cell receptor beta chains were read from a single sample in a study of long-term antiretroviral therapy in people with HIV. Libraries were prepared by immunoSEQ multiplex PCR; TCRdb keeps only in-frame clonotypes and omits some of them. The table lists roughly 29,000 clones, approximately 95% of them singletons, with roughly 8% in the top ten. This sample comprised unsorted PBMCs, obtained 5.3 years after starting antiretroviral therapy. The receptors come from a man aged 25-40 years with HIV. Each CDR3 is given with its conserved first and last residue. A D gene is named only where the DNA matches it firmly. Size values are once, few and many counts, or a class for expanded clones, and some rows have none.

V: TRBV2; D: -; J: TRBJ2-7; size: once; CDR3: CASSEVGRDVEQYF; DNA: TGTGCCAGCAGTGAAGTGGGACGGGATGTCGAGCAGTACTTC
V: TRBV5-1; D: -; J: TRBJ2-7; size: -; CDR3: CASSFAGQGYEQYF; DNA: TGCGCCAGCAGCTTTGCAGGGCAAGGCTACGAGCAGTACTTC
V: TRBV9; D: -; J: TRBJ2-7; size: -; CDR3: CASSVEWTVGEQYF; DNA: TGTGCCAGCAGCGTAGAATGGACGGTGGGCGAGCAGTACTTC
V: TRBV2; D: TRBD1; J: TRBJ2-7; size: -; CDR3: CASTRQGRGYEQYF; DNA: TGTGCCAGCACCCGACAGGGCAGAGGCTACGAGCAGTACTTC
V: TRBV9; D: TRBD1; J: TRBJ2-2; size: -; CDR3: CASSVKAPGTGSVEANTGELFF; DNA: TGTGCCAGCAGCGTAAAAGCCCCAGGGACAGGGAGCGTAGAGGCGAACACCGGGGAGCTGTTTTTT
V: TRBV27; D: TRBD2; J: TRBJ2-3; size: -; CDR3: CASSLAGGSDTQYF; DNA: TGTGCCAGCAGTTTAGCGGGAGGGAGCGATACGCAGTATTTT
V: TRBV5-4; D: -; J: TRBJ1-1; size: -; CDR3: CASSLEGGMNTEAFF; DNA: TGTGCCAGCAGCTTGGAGGGGGGTATGAACACTGAAGCTTTCTTT
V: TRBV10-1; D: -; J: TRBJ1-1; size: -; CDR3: CASSESGAGAFF; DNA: TGCGCCAGCAGTGAGTCTGGCGCCGGGGCTTTCTTT
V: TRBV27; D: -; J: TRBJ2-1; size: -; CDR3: CASSLSSNEQFF; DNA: TGTGCCAGCAGTTTATCGAGCAATGAGCAGTTCTTC
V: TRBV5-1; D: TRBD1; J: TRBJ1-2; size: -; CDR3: CASSLAEPRTGVGYTF; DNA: TGCGCCAGCAGCTTGGCTGAACCCAGGACAGGGGTTGGCTACACCTTC
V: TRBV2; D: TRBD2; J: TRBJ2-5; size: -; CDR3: CASSPIAGEETQYF; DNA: TGTGCCAGCAGTCCTATAGCGGGAGAAGAGACCCAGTACTTC
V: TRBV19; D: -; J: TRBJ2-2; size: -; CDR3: CASMVRNTGELFF; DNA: TGTGCCAGTATGGTCAGGAACACCGGGGAGCTGTTTTTT
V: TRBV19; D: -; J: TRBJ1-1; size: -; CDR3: CASSRKNTEAFF; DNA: TGTGCCAGTAGTAGAAAGAACACTGAAGCTTTCTTT
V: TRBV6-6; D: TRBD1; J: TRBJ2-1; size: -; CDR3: CASSYSQGAHNEQFF; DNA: TGTGCCAGCAGTTACTCACAGGGGGCCCACAATGAGCAGTTCTTC
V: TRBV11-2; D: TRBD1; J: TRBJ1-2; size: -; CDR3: CASSLNQLTGRGYTF; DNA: TGTGCCAGCAGCTTAAACCAATTGACAGGGCGTGGCTACACCTTC
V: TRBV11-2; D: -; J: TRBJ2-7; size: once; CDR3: CASSLTRASYEQYF; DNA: TGTGCCAGCAGCTTAACCAGGGCCTCCTACGAGCAGTACTTC
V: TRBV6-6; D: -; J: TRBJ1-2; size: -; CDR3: CASSYSGVANYGYTF; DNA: TGTGCCAGCAGTTACTCGGGCGTCGCTAACTATGGCTACACCTTC
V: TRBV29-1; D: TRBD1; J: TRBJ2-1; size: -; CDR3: CSVETGRGNVEQFF; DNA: TGCAGCGTTGAAACGGGCAGGGGGAATGTTGAGCAGTTCTTC
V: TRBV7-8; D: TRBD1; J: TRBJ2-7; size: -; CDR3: CASSLGTGGTYEQYF; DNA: TGTGCCAGCAGCCTAGGGACAGGGGGTACCTACGAGCAGTACTTC
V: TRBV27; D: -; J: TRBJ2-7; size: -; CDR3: CASRTSSYEQYF; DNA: TGTGCCAGCAGGACTAGCTCCTACGAGCAGTACTTC
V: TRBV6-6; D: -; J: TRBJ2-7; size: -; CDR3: CASSYSGDEQYF; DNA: TGTGCCAGCAGTTACTCAGGGGACGAGCAGTACTTC
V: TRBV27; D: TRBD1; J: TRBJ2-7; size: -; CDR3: CASSPDRGAYEQYF; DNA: TGTGCCAGCAGTCCGGACAGGGGGGCCTACGAGCAGTACTTC
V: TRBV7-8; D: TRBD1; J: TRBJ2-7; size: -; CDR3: CASSLDREIYEQYF; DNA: TGTGCCAGCAGCTTGGACAGGGAGATCTACGAGCAGTACTTC
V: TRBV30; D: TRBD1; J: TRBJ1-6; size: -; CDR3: CAWGQGKSPLHF; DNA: TGTGCCTGGGGACAGGGGAAGTCACCCCTCCACTTT
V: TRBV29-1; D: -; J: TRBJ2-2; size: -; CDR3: CSGLGASARGTGELFF; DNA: TGCAGCGGGCTGGGAGCTAGCGCCCGAGGCACCGGGGAGCTGTTTTTT
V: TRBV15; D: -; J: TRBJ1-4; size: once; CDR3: CATRDGSNEKLFF; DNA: TGTGCCACCCGGGACGGGTCTAATGAAAAACTGTTTTTT
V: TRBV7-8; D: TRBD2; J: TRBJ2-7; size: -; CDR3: CASSGLAQYEQYF; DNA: TGTGCCAGCAGCGGACTAGCGCAGTACGAGCAGTACTTC
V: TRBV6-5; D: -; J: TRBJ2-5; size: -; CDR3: CASSYGQKETQYF; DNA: TGTGCCAGCAGCTACGGACAGAAAGAGACCCAGTACTTC
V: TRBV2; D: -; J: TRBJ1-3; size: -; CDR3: CASSGAGTGNTIYF; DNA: TGTGCCAGCAGTGGGGCAGGTACTGGAAACACCATATATTTT
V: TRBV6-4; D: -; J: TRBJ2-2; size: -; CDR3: CASSGTNTGELFF; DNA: TGTGCCAGCAGTGGGACAAACACCGGGGAGCTGTTTTTT
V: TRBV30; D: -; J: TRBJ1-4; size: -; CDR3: CAWSEDSWRSEKLFF; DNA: TGTGCCTGGAGTGAAGACAGTTGGCGGAGTGAAAAACTGTTTTTT
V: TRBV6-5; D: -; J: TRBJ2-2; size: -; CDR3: CASSQRPGELFF; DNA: TGTGCCAGCAGCCAAAGGCCCGGGGAGCTGTTTTTT
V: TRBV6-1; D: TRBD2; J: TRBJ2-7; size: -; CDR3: CASSESSGGLYEQYF; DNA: TGTGCCAGCAGTGAAAGTAGCGGGGGTCTCTACGAGCAGTACTTC
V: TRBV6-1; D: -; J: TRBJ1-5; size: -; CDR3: CASSESSNQPQHF; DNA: TGTGCCAGCAGTGAATCCAGCAATCAGCCCCAGCATTTT
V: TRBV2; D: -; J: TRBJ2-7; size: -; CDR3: CASSLSYEQYF; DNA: TGTGCCAGCAGTCTATCCTACGAGCAGTACTTC
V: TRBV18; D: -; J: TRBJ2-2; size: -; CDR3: CASSFLTTNNAGELFF; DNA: TGTGCCAGCTCATTCCTTACGACGAACAACGCCGGGGAGCTGTTTTTT
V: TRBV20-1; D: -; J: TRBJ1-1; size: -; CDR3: CSARMNTEAFF; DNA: TGCAGTGCTAGGATGAACACTGAAGCTTTCTTT
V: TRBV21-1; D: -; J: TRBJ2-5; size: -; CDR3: CASSKGRGRETQYF; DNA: TGTGCCAGCAGCAAAGGGAGGGGGCGAGAGACCCAGTACTTC
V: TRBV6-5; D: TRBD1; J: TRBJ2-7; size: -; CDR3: CASRGTGGAPYEQYF; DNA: TGTGCCAGCAGGGGGACAGGGGGCGCACCCTACGAGCAGTACTTC
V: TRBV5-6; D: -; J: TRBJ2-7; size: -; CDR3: CASSPGQWASEQYF; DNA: TGTGCCAGCAGCCCGGGACAATGGGCATCCGAGCAGTACTTC
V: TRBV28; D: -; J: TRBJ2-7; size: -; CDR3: CASSSRGDSYEQYF; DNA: TGTGCCAGCAGTTCGAGGGGGGACTCCTACGAGCAGTACTTC
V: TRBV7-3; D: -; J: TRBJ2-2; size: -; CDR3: CASSWAPGNTGELFF; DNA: TGTGCCAGCAGCTGGGCCCCAGGGAACACCGGGGAGCTGTTTTTT
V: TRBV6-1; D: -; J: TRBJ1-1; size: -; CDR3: CASSEKQENTEAFF; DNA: TGTGCCAGCAGTGAGAAACAGGAGAACACTGAAGCTTTCTTT
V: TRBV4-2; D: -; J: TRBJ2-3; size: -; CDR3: CASSQELVYFGGGGTDTQYF; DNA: TGTGCCAGCAGCCAAGAACTAGTGTATTTCGGGGGAGGAGGCACAGATACGCAGTATTTT
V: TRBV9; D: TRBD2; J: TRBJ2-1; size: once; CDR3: CASSVGLAGVDEQFF; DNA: TGTGCCAGCAGCGTAGGACTAGCGGGAGTGGATGAGCAGTTCTTC
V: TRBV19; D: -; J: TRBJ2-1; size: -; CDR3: CASTLREKQFF; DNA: TGTGCCAGTACCCTACGGGAGAAGCAGTTCTTC
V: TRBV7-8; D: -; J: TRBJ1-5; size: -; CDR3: CASSLAGGNQPQHF; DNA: TGTGCCAGCAGCTTAGCGGGGGGAAATCAGCCCCAGCATTTT
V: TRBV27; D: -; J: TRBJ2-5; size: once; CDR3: CASSWLSGQETQYF; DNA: TGTGCCAGCAGTTGGCTGAGTGGCCAAGAGACCCAGTACTTC
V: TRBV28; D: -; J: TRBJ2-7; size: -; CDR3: CASSTTGEQYF; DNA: TGTGCCAGCAGCACTACGGGCGAGCAGTACTTC
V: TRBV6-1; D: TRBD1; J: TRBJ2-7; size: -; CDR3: CASSKAPGQAYEQYF; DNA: TGTGCCAGCAGCAAAGCCCCGGGACAGGCCTACGAGCAGTACTTC
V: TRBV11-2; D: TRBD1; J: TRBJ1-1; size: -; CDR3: CASSQDRAAFF; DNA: TGTGCCAGCAGCCAGGACAGGGCGGCTTTCTTT
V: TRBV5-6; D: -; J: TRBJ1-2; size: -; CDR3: CASSLARQTGYTF; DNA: TGTGCCAGCAGCTTAGCCCGACAGACTGGCTACACCTTC
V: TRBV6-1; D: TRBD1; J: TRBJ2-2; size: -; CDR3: CASSEWGQGDAGELFF; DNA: TGTGCCAGCAGTGAATGGGGACAGGGTGACGCCGGGGAGCTGTTTTTT
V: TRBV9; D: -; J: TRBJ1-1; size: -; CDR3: CASSVLLGTNTEAFF; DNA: TGTGCCAGCAGCGTTCTTCTAGGGACGAACACTGAAGCTTTCTTT
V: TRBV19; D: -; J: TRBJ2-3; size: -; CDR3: CASSMLEFTDTQYF; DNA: TGTGCCAGTAGTATGTTGGAATTCACAGATACGCAGTATTTT
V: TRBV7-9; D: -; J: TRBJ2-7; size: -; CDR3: CASSGSSYEQYF; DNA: TGTGCCAGCAGCGGGAGCTCCTACGAGCAGTACTTC
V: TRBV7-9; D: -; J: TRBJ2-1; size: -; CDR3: CASGGESYNEQFF; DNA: TGTGCCAGCGGGGGAGAGTCCTACAATGAGCAGTTCTTC